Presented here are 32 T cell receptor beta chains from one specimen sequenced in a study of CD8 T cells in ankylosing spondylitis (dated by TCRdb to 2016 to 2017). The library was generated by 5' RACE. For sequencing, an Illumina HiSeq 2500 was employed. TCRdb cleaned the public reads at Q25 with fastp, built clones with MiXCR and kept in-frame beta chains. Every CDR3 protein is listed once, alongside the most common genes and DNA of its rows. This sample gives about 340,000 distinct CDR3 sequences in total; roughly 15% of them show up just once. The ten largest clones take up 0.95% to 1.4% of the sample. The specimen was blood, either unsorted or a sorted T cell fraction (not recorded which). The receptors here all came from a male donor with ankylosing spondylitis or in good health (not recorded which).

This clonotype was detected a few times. The CDR3 protein is CSARTGSGVLLGTQYF. The CDR3 nucleotides read TGCAGTGCCCGCACGGGTAGCGGGGTCCTGCTAGGGACCCAGTACTTC. The genes are TRBV20-1 and TRBJ2-5, with 8 bases identical to TRBD2. The CDR3 is made up of 16 amino acids. V was clipped by 6 bases and J by 7 bases; unmatched bases: 19. CDR1 is DFQATT, CDR2 SNEGSKA, per germline (reference sequence).

CDR3 sequence (DNA): TGCGCCAGCAGCCCTCAAGAGGGTCACTACGAGCAGTACTTC. Translating it yields CASSPQEGHYEQYF. The rearrangement joins TRBV5-1 to TRBJ2-7; D is possibly TRBD2 (5 bases). The germline V and J ends were trimmed by 4 bases and 3 bases, with 14 bases remaining between them. Per germline, CDR1 SGHRS and CDR2 YFSETQ. CDR3 size: 14 residues.

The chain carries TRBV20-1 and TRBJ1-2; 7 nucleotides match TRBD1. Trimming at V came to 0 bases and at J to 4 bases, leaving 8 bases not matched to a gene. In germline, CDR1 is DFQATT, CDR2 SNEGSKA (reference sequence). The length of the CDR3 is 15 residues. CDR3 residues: CSARDPRGDFYGYTF. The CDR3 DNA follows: TGCAGTGCTAGAGATCCCAGGGGGGACTTCTATGGCTACACCTTC.

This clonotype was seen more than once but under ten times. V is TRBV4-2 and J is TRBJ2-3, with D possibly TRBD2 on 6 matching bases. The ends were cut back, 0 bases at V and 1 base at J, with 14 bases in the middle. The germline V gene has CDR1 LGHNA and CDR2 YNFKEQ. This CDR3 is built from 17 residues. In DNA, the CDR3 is TGTGCCAGCAGCCAAGATCCCCCGGGAGCGGGCACAGATACGCAGTATTTT. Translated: CASSQDPPGAGTDTQYF.

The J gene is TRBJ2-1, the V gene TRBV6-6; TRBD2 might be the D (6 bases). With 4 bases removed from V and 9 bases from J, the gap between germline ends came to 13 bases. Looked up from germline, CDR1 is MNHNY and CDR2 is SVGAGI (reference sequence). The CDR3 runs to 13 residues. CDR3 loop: CASSSGTGIEQFF. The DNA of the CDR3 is TGTGCCAGCAGTTCGGGGACTGGGATTGAGCAGTTCTTC.

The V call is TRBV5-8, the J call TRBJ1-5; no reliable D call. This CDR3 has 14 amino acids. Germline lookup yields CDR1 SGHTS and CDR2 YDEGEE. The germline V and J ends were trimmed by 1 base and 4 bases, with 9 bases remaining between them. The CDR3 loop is CASSLLQLNQPQHF. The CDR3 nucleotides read TGTGCCAGCAGCTTGCTACAGCTAAATCAGCCCCAGCATTTT.

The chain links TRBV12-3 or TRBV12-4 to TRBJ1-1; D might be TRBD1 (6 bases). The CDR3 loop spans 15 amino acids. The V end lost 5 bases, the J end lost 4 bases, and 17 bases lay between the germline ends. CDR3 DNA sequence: TGTGCCAGCAGTCCCGAGGAGGGGGATAGCACTGAAGCTTTCTTT. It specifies CASSPEEGDSTEAFF.

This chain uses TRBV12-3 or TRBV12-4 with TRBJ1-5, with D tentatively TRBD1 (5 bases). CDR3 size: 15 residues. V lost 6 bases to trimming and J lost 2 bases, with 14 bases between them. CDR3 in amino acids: CASRQGEIGNQPQHF. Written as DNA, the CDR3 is TGTGCCAGCAGACAAGGGGAGATAGGCAATCAGCCCCAGCATTTT.

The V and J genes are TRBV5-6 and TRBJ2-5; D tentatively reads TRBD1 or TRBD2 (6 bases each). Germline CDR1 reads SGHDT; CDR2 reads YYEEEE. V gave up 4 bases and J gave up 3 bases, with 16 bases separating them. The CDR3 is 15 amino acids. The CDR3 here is CASSRQVGGKETQYF. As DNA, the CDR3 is TGTGCCAGCAGCCGACAGGTGGGCGGGAAAGAGACCCAGTACTTC.

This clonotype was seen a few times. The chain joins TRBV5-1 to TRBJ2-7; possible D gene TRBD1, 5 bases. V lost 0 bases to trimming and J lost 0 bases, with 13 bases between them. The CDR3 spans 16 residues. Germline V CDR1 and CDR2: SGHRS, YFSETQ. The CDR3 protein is CASSLVWGKSSYEQYF. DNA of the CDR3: TGCGCCAGCAGCTTGGTTTGGGGCAAGAGCTCCTACGAGCAGTACTTC.

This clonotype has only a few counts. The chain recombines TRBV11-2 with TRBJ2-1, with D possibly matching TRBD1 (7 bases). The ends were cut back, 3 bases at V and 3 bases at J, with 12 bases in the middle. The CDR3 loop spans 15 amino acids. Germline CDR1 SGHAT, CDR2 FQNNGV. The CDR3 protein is CASSLAQGGYNEQFF. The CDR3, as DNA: TGTGCCAGCAGCTTGGCTCAGGGGGGCTACAATGAGCAGTTCTTC.

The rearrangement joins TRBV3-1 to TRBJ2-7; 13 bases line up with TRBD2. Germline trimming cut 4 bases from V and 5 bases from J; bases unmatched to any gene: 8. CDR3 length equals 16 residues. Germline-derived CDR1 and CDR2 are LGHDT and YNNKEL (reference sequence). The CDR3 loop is CASSLNLGLAGNEQYF. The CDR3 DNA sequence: TGTGCCAGCAGCCTGAACCTGGGACTAGCGGGGAACGAGCAGTACTTC.

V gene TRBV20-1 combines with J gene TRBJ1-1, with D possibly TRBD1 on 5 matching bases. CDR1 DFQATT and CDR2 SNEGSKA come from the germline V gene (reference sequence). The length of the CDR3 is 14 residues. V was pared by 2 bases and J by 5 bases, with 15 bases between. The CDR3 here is CSARIGGARTEAFF. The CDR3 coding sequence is TGCAGTGCTAGAATCGGCGGGGCCAGAACTGAAGCTTTCTTT.

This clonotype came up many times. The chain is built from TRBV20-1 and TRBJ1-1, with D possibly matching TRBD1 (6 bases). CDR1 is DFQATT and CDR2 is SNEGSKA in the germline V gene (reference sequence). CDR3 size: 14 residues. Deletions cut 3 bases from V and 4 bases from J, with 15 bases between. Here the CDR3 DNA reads TGCAGTGCTAGGAAGGAACAGGGTGGCACTGAAGCTTTCTTT. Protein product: CSARKEQGGTEAFF.

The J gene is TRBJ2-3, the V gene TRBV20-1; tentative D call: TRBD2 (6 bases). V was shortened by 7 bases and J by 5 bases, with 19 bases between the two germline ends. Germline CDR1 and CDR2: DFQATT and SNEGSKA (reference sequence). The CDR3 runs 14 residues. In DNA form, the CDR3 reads TGCAGTGGGTTTCGAGCGGAGGGTGGAGATACGCAGTATTTT. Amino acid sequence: CSGFRAEGGDTQYF.

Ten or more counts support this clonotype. CDR3 residues: CASRPLLNTEAFF. The CDR3 region has the DNA TGCGCCAGCAGGCCTCTACTGAACACTGAAGCTTTCTTT. The chain joins TRBV5-1 to TRBJ1-1, with D unclear. The CDR3 spans 13 residues. V was clipped by 5 bases and J by 0 bases, with 8 bases between them. The germline V gene encodes CDR1 SGHRS and CDR2 YFSETQ.

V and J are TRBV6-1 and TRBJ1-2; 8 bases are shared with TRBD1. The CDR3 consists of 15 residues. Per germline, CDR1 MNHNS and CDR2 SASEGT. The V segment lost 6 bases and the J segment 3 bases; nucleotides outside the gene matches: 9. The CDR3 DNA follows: TGTGCCAGCAGAGCCCCGGGACAGGTGGACTATGGCTACACCTTC. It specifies CASRAPGQVDYGYTF.

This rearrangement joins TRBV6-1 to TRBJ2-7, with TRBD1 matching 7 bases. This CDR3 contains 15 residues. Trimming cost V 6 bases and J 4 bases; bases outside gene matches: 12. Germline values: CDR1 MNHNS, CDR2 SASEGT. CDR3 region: CASRRQPEGAYEQYF. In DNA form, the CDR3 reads TGTGCCAGCAGGAGACAGCCCGAGGGGGCATACGAGCAGTACTTC.

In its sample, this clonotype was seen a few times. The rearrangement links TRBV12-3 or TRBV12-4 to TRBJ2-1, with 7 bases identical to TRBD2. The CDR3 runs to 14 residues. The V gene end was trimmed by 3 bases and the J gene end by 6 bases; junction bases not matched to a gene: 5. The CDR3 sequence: CASSLREWSNEQFF. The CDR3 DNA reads TGTGCCAGCAGTTTGCGGGAGTGGTCCAATGAGCAGTTCTTC.

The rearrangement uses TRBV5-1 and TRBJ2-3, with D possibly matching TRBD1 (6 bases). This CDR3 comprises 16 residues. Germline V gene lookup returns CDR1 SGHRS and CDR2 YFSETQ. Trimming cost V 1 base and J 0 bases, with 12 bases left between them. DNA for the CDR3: TGCGCCAGCAGCTTGAGAGGGGACACTAGCACAGATACGCAGTATTTT. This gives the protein CASSLRGDTSTDTQYF.

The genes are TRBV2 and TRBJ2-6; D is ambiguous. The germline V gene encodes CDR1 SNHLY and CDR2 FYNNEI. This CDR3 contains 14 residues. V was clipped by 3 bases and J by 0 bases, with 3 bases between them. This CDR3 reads CASSDDSGANVLTF. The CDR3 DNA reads TGTGCCAGCAGTGATGACTCTGGGGCCAACGTCCTGACTTTC.

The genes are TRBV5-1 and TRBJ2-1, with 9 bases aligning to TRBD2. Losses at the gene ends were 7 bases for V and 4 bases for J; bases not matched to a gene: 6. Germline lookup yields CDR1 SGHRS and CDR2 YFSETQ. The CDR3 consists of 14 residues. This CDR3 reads CASGIAGDYNEQFF. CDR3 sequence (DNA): TGCGCCAGCGGCATAGCGGGGGATTACAATGAGCAGTTCTTC. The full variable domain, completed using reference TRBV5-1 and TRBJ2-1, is KAGVTQTPRYLIKTRGQQVTLSCSPISGHRSVSWYQQTPGQGLQFLFEYFSETQRNKGNFPGRFSGRQFSNSRSEMNVSTLELGDSALYLCASGIAGDYNEQFFGPGTRLTVL.

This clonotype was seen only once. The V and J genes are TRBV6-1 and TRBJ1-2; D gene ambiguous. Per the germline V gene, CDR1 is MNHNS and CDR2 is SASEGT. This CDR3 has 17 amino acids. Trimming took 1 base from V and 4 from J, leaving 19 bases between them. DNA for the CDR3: TGTGCCAGCAGTGAAGGAGTAGGTGGCATCTCATTCTATGGCTACACCTTC. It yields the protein CASSEGVGGISFYGYTF.

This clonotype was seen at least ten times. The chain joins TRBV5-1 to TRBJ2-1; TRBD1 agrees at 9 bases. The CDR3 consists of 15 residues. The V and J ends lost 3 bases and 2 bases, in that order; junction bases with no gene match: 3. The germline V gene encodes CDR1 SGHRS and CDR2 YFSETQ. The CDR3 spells CASSWGQGTYNEQFF. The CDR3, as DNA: TGCGCCAGCAGCTGGGGACAGGGCACCTACAATGAGCAGTTCTTC.

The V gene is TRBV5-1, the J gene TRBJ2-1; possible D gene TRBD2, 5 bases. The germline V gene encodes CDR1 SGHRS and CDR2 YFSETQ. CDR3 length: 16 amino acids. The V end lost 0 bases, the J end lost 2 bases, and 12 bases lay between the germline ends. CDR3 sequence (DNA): TGCGCCAGCAGCTTGGTCCCGGGATCCACCTACAATGAGCAGTTCTTC. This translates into CASSLVPGSTYNEQFF.

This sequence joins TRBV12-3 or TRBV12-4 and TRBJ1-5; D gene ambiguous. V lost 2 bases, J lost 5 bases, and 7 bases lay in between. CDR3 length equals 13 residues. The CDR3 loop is CASSLRWDQPQHF. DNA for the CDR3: TGTGCCAGCAGTTTACGGTGGGATCAGCCCCAGCATTTT.

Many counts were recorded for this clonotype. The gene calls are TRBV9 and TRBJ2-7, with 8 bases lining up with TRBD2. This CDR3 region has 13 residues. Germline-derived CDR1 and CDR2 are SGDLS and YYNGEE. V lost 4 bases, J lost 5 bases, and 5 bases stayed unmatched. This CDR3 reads CASSIREGDEQYF. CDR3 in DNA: TGTGCCAGCAGCATCCGGGAGGGGGACGAGCAGTACTTC.

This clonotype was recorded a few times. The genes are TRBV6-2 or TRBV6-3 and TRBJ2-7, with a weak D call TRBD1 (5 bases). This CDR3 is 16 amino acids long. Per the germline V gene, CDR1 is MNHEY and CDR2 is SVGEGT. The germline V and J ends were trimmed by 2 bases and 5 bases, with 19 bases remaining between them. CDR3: CASSYGATLTIHEQYF. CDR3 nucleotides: TGTGCCAGCAGTTACGGGGCTACCTTAACGATCCACGAGCAGTACTTC.

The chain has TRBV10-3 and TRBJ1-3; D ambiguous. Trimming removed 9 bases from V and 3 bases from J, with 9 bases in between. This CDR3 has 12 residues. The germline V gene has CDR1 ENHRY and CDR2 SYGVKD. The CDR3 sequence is CAITEDGNTIYF. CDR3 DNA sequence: TGTGCCATAACCGAAGATGGAAACACCATATATTTT.

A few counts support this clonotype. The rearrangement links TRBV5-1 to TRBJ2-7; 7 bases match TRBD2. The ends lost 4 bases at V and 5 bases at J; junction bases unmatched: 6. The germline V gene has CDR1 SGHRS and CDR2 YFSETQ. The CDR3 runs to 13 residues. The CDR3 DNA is TGCGCCAGCAGCGACGGACTAGGGAACGAGCAGTACTTC. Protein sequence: CASSDGLGNEQYF.

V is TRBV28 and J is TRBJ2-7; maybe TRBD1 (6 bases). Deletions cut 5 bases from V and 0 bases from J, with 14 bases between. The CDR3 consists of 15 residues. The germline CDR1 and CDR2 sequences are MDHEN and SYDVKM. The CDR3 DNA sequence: TGTGCCAGCAGTCCGGGACAACTAAGCTCCTACGAGCAGTACTTC. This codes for CASSPGQLSSYEQYF.

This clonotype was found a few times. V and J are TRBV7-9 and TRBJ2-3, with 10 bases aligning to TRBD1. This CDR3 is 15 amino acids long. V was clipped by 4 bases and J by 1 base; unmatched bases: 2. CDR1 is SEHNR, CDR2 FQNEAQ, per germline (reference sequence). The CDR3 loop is CASSSGQGGTDTQYF. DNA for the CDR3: TGTGCCAGCAGCTCCGGACAGGGGGGCACAGATACGCAGTATTTT.